This paragraph covers one T cell receptor (beta chain) sequence. The data originate from a study of blood T cell repertoires in COVID-19. Study summary: Acute and convalescent COVID-19 samples came from the United States, Italy and Spain. T cells, B-cell-depleted T cells, or PBMCs provided the cDNA or gDNA that served as material.

V was shortened by 6 bases and J by 8 bases, with 10 bases between the two germline ends. Looked up from germline, CDR1 is WSHSY and CDR2 is SAAADI. The CDR3 loop spans 12 amino acids. The authors' processing: It was from reference gene primer amplification that nucleated cell counts were estimated. Some clones are missing from TCRdb's copy, which holds only in-frame ones; the method was immunoSEQ multiplex PCR. The V and J calls and the clone size are those of that table, but D and trimming were determined from the DNA. The sample contains 250,000 to 350,000 clones, 70% to 90% of which appear only once. Enrolled through a virtual design, the participants were between about 18 and 100 years of age and came from around 25 US areas.

The chain recombines TRBV10-2 with TRBJ2-2, with D perhaps matching TRBD1 (6 bases). The origin of this receptor is a woman aged 18-29 years who had recovered from COVID-19. The specimen was PBMCs or T cells enriched from blood (not recorded which). The chain's CDR3 is CASRPGTGELFF. The CDR3 DNA sequence: TGCGCCAGCAGGCCCGGGACAGGGGAGCTGTTTTTT.